These 7 T cell receptor beta chains share one sample of origin, sequenced in a study of blood T cell repertoires in COVID-19. Assay used: immunoSEQ multiplex PCR; TCRdb lists only in-frame clones, some missing. This table holds about 220,000 clones, 82% found once. Specimen: peripheral blood. Every receptor here comes from a woman in her 70s with COVID-19, enrolled during active disease.

The chain recombines TRBV5-6 with TRBJ1-4; D may be TRBD1 (5 bases). There are 15 residues in the CDR3. Trimming took off 1 base at V and 4 bases at J, with 11 bases between the two ends. CDR1 is SGHDT and CDR2 is YYEEEE in the germline V gene. CDR3 DNA sequence: TGTGCCAGCAGCTTGCGACAGTTATATAATGAAAAACTGTTTTTT. Amino acids: CASSLRQLYNEKLFF.

V and J are TRBV12-3 or TRBV12-4 and TRBJ1-6; D ambiguous. This CDR3 is built from 12 residues. Trimming removed 6 bases from V and 7 bases from J, with 7 bases in between. DNA of the CDR3: TGTGCCAGCAGCGGAGGGAATTCACCCCTCCACTTT. Protein sequence: CASSGGNSPLHF.

The chain recombines TRBV29-1 with TRBJ2-3; D is unclear. Trimming removed 7 bases from V and 5 bases from J, with 7 bases in between. CDR1 is SQVTM, CDR2 ANQGSEA, per germline. This CDR3 is 10 amino acids long. The CDR3 coding sequence is TGCAGCGCCTTCTTAGATACGCAGTATTTT. Protein: CSAFLDTQYF.

The chain joins TRBV7-8 to TRBJ1-2, with 8 bases aligning to TRBD1. The junction had 6 bases not matched to a gene; V was cut back by 4 bases and J by 8 bases. Per the germline V gene, CDR1 is SGHVS and CDR2 is FQNEAQ. The CDR3 covers 13 residues. CDR3 coding DNA: TGTGCCAGCAGCTCTGGGGACAGGACCGGCTACACCTTC. It encodes CASSSGDRTGYTF.

The rearrangement links TRBV28 to TRBJ2-7, with unresolved D. Trimming cost V 7 bases and J 0 bases, with 7 bases left between them. Germline values: CDR1 MDHEN, CDR2 SYDVKM. The CDR3 runs 12 residues. The CDR3 protein is CASTSLSYEQYF. Written as DNA, the CDR3 is TGTGCCAGCACCTCCCTCTCCTACGAGCAGTACTTC. The full variable domain, rest sourced from reference TRBV28 and TRBJ2-7, is DVKVTQSSRYLVKRTGEKVFLECVQDMDHENMFWYRQDPGLGLRLIYFSYDVKMKEKGDIPEGYSVSREKKERFSLILESASTNQTSMYLCASTSLSYEQYFGPGTRLTVT.

This chain joins TRBV10-3 and TRBJ2-2, with D possibly TRBD1 on 6 matching bases. Germline V lookup: CDR1 ENHRY, CDR2 SYGVKD. V lost 3 bases, J lost 7 bases, and 21 bases lay in between. This CDR3 has 17 residues. The DNA of the CDR3 is TGTGCCATCAGTGACACCCTAGGGGGAGATCGGTTCGGGGAGCTGTTTTTT. It encodes CAISDTLGGDRFGELFF.

The CDR3 sequence is CASSSWGQPNEKLFF. In DNA form, the CDR3 reads TGTGCCAGCAGCTCCTGGGGACAGCCTAATGAAAAACTGTTTTTT. V gene TRBV7-9 combines with J gene TRBJ1-4; 7 nucleotides agree with TRBD1. V trimming: 4 bases; J trimming: 3 bases; junction bases outside the gene matches: 5. Germline V gene sequence: CDR1 SEHNR, CDR2 FQNEAQ (reference sequence). The CDR3 has 15 residues.